The 8 T cell receptor beta chains reported below all come from one sample, sequenced in a study of shared clonotypes between healthy human individuals (dated by TCRdb to about 2020). Library preparation was by the immunoSEQ multiplex PCR assay. TCRdb limited this immuneACCESS table to in-frame rearrangements with V and J called. A share of clones is missing; checked studies link under half to unresolved V genes, and the rest is unexplained. The sample table holds about 2 million clones, of which 85% to 95% were seen once. Clones ranked in the top ten supply 0.13% of the sample. Material for sequencing was naive CD4+ T cells sorted from blood. This specimen's cell subset or site label, per the study, means: CD45RA+ positively selected. Every receptor here comes from a man aged 18 to 30 in good health.

This chain uses TRBV5-1 with TRBJ1-6, with TRBD1 matching 7 bases. The trim removed 4 bases at V and 9 bases at J, leaving 10 bases unmatched. The CDR3 is made up of 15 amino acids. Germline CDR1 SGHRS, CDR2 YFSETQ. The CDR3 sequence is CASSTRDSDRSPLHF. The CDR3 DNA sequence: TGCGCCAGCAGCACCCGGGACAGCGATCGTTCACCCCTCCACTTT.

V is TRBV30 and J is TRBJ1-3, with D maybe TRBD1 (5 bases). This CDR3 has 17 residues. Germline values: CDR1 GTSNPN, CDR2 SVGIG (reference sequence). Trimming removed 0 bases at V and 5 bases at J, with 20 bases between. DNA for the CDR3: TGTGCCTGGAGTGTAAGGGGAGTCAGCCTAGAGCGAAACACCATATATTTT. It codes for CAWSVRGVSLERNTIYF.

The chain combines TRBV19 with TRBJ1-1; D not certain. V was pared by 9 bases and J by 3 bases, with 17 bases between. The length of the CDR3 is 14 residues. Germline values: CDR1 LNHDA, CDR2 SQIVND (reference sequence). As DNA, the CDR3 is TGTGCCAGCAGCTTAGTACCGACGCACACTGAAGCTTTCTTT. As protein: CASSLVPTHTEAFF.

This clone has just a few counts. The chain has TRBV4-3 and TRBJ1-5; D call uncertain. V lost 1 base and J lost 7, with 8 bases in between. Germline CDR1 is LGHNA and CDR2 is YSLEER. The CDR3 sequence is 13 residues long. The CDR3 sequence is CASSQGFGQPQHF. CDR3 nucleotides: TGCGCCAGCAGCCAAGGATTCGGCCAGCCCCAGCATTTT.

The J gene is TRBJ1-3, the V gene TRBV30; D uncertain. This CDR3 is 16 amino acids long. With 2 bases removed from V and 0 bases from J, the gap between germline ends came to 14 bases. The germline V gene encodes CDR1 GTSNPN and CDR2 SVGIG (reference sequence). In DNA form, the CDR3 reads TGTGCCTGGAGTCCAATCGGGCCGGGCTCTGGAAACACCATATATTTT. It codes for CAWSPIGPGSGNTIYF.

The chain carries TRBV30 and TRBJ2-5; TRBD2 is a possible D gene (5 bases). The length of the CDR3 is 12 residues. Trimming pared 7 bases from V and 0 bases from J, leaving 9 bases between. CDR1 and CDR2 (germline): GTSNPN, SVGIG (reference sequence). The CDR3 loop reads CASRGYQETQYF. The DNA for the CDR3 is TGTGCCTCACGAGGGTACCAAGAGACCCAGTACTTC.

The J gene is TRBJ2-7, the V gene TRBV6-5, with TRBD2 identical over 9 bases. CDR3 size: 14 residues. Germline V gene sequence: CDR1 MNHEY, CDR2 SVGAGI. V gave up 7 bases and J gave up 4 bases; unmatched junction bases: 8. CDR3 nucleotide sequence: TGTGCCAGCACCCCGGGGGCGGGAGGGTACGAGCAGTACTTC. It yields the protein CASTPGAGGYEQYF.

V and J are TRBV11-2 and TRBJ1-2, with 7 nucleotides matching TRBD1. CDR1 and CDR2 from the germline V gene are SGHAT and FQNNGV. Losses at the gene ends were 2 bases for V and 2 bases for J; bases not matched to a gene: 8. The CDR3 sequence is 16 residues long. CDR3: CASSLSDAGGNYGYTF. CDR3 bases: TGTGCCAGCAGCTTATCCGATGCAGGGGGAAACTATGGCTACACCTTC. Full variable domain (remainder filled in from reference TRBV11-2 and TRBJ1-2): EAGVAQSPRYKIIEKRQSVAFWCNPISGHATLYWYQQILGQGPKLLIQFQNNGVVDDSQLPKDRFSAERLKGVDSTLKIQPAKLEDSAVYLCASSLSDAGGNYGYTFGSGTRLTVV.